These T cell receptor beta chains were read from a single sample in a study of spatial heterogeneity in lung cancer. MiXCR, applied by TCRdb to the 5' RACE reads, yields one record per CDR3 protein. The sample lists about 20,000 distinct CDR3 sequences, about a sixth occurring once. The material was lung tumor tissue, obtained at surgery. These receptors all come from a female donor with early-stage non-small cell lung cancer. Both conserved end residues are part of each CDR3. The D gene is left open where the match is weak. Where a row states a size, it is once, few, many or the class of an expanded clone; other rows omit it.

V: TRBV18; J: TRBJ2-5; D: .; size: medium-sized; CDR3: CASSQVHQETQYF; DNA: TGTGCCAGCTCACAGGTCCACCAAGAGACCCAGTACTTC
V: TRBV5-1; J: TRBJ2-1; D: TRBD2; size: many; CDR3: CASSMWLADLNEQFF; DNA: TGCGCCAGCAGCATGTGGCTAGCGGACTTGAATGAGCAGTTCTTC
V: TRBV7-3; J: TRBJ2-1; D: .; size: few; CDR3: CASSLGGVPSYNEQFF; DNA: TGTGCCAGCAGCTTAGGTGGGGTCCCCTCCTACAATGAGCAGTTCTTC
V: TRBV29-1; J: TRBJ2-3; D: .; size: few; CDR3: CRAAAGGTDTQYF; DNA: TGCAGGGCTGCGGCAGGGGGCACAGATACGCAGTATTTT
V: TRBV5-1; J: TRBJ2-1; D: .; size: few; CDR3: CASSLDVLGSRARNEQFF; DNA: TGCGCCAGCAGCTTGGATGTCCTGGGGTCCCGGGCGAGGAATGAGCAGTTCTTC
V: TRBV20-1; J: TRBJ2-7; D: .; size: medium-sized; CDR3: CSASSGSSYEQYF; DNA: TGCAGTGCTAGTAGCGGATCCTCCTACGAGCAGTACTTC
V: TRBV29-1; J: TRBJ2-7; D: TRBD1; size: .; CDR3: CSVRQGASYEQYF; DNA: TGCAGCGTTCGACAGGGGGCTTCCTACGAGCAGTACTTC
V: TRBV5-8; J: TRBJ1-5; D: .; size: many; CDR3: CASSLVGGMTYQPQHF; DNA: TGTGCCAGCAGCTTGGTGGGGGGGATGACCTATCAGCCCCAGCATTTT
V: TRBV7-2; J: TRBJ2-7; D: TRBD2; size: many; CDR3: CASSPIAGASYEQYF; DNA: TGTGCCAGCAGCCCAATAGCGGGAGCGTCCTACGAGCAGTACTTC
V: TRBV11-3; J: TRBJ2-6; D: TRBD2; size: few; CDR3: CASSPGPGGAGANVLTF; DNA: TGTGCCAGCAGCCCCGGACCGGGAGGAGCTGGGGCCAACGTCCTGACTTTC
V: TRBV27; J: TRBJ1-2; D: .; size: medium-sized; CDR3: CASSSNPGQYGYTF; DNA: TGTGCCAGCAGTTCGAACCCCGGCCAGTATGGCTACACCTTC
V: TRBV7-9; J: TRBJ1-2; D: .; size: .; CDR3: CASSLRSPGYTF; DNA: TGTGCCAGCAGCTTAAGGAGCCCGGGCTACACCTTC
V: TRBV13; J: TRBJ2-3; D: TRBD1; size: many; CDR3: CASSARQGFVSTDTQYF; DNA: TGTGCCAGCAGCGCCCGACAGGGTTTCGTTAGCACAGATACGCAGTATTTT
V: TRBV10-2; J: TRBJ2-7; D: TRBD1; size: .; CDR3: CASSAEGAGEQYF; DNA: TGCGCCAGCAGTGCAGAGGGGGCTGGCGAGCAGTACTTC
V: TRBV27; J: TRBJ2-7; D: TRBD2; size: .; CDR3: CASSPRTSGTIYEQYF; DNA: TGTGCCAGCAGTCCGAGGACTAGCGGGACTATTTACGAGCAGTACTTC
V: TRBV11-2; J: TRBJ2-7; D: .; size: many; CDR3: CASSLAWGNEQYF; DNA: TGTGCCAGCAGCTTAGCTTGGGGGAACGAGCAGTACTTC
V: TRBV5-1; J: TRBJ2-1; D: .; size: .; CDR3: CASAHRQGGSYNEQFF; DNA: TGCGCCAGCGCACACCGTCAGGGGGGCTCCTACAATGAGCAGTTCTTC
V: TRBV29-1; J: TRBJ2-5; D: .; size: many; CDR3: CSVESRGGTGETQYF; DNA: TGCAGCGTTGAAAGCCGAGGGGGGACTGGAGAGACCCAGTACTTC
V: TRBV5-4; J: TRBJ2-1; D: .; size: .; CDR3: CASSLMLQGADEQFF; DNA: TGTGCCAGCAGTTTAATGTTACAGGGTGCGGATGAGCAGTTCTTC
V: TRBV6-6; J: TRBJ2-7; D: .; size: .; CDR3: CASSPGTPYEQYF; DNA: TGTGCCAGCAGTCCCGGGACACCTTACGAGCAGTACTTC
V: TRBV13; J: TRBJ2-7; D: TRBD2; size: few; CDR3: CASSLSTSGRGYEQYF; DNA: TGTGCCAGCAGCCTTTCGACTAGCGGGAGGGGGTACGAGCAGTACTTC
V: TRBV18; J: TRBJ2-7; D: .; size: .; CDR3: CASSPFSNSYEQYF; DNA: TGTGCCAGCTCACCATTTTCGAACTCCTACGAGCAGTACTTC
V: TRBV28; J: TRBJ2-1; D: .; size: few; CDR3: CASSFPPRDEQFF; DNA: TGTGCCAGCAGTTTCCCCCCGCGCGATGAGCAGTTCTTC
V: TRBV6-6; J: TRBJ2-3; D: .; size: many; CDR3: CASSPWPAGTDTQYF; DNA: TGTGCCAGCAGCCCTTGGCCTGCGGGCACAGATACGCAGTATTTT
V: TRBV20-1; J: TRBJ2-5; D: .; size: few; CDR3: CSASLRTRGETQYF; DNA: TGCAGTGCTAGCCTTCGGACCAGGGGAGAGACCCAGTACTTC
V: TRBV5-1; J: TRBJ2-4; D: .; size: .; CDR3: CASSAKGPDGEQAKNIQYF; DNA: TGCGCCAGCAGCGCAAAGGGTCCCGACGGCGAGCAGGCCAAAAACATTCAGTACTTC
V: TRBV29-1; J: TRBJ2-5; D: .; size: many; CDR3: CSGRVSQETQYF; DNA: TGCAGCGGCAGGGTGTCCCAAGAGACCCAGTACTTC